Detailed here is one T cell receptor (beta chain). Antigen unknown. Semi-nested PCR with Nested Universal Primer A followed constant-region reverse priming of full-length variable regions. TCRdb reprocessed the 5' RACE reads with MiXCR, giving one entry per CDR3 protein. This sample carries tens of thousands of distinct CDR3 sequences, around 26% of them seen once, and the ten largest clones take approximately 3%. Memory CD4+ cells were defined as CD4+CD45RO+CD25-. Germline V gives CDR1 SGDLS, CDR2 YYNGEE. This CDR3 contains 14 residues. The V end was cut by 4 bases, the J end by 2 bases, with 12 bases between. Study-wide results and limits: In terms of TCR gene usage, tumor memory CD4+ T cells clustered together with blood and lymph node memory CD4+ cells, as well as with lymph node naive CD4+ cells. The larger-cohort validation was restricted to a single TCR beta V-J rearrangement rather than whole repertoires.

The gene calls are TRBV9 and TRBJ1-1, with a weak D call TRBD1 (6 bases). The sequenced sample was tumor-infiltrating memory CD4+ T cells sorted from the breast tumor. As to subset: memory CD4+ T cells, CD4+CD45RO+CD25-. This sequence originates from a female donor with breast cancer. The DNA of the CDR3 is TGTGCCAGCAGCACCAGACAGGATAACACTGAAGCTTTCTTT. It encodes CASSTRQDNTEAFF.